These T cell receptor beta chains were read from a single sample in a study of T cell responses to AZD1222 COVID-19 vaccine. Assay used: immunoSEQ multiplex PCR; TCRdb lists only in-frame clones, some missing. The sample lists 44,000 or so clones; over 75% were seen once. The source was peripheral blood, collected 28 days after the second dose of the MenACWY control vaccine. The receptors stem from an adult who received the MenACWY meningococcal vaccine as a control. The CDR3 runs from the conserved cysteine through the conserved F or W. A D gene is named only where the DNA matches it firmly. Some rows have no size entry. The others give once, few or many, or a class for an expanded clone.

TRBV6-6,-,TRBJ2-7,TRBD2,CASSQLGQREKYEQYF,TGTGCCAGCAGTCAGCTGGGCCAGCGGGAGAAATACGAGCAGTACTTC
TRBV11-3,-,TRBJ2-3,TRBD2,CASSLASGGPSDTQYF,TGTGCCAGCAGCTTAGCCAGCGGGGGGCCCTCGGATACGCAGTATTTT
TRBV5-1,-,TRBJ1-2,-,CASTNAGANYGYTF,TGCGCCAGCACTAACGCTGGGGCCAACTATGGCTACACCTTC
TRBV2,-,TRBJ1-1,-,CASSQLGSRTEAFF,TGTGCCAGCAGCCAGTTGGGCAGCCGCACTGAAGCTTTCTTT
TRBV5-1,-,TRBJ1-3,-,CASSVATSGNTIYF,TGCGCCAGCAGTGTTGCAACCTCTGGAAACACCATATATTTT
TRBV2,-,TRBJ1-5,-,CASSPGLGRRNQPQHF,TGTGCCAGCAGTCCGGGGCTGGGACGGCGAAATCAGCCCCAGCATTTT
TRBV14,few,TRBJ1-1,-,CASSRVGGGGAFF,TGTGCCAGCAGCCGAGTGGGAGGAGGAGGGGCTTTCTTT
TRBV6-5,-,TRBJ2-7,TRBD1,CASSWGQGNIEQYF,TGTGCCAGCAGTTGGGGACAGGGGAATATCGAGCAGTACTTC
TRBV11-2,once,TRBJ1-2,TRBD1,CASSPSTGNYGYTF,TGTGCCAGCAGCCCCTCGACAGGGAACTATGGCTACACCTTC
TRBV29-1,-,TRBJ1-1,-,CSVMGAGTEAFF,TGCAGCGTTATGGGGGCAGGCACTGAAGCTTTCTTT
TRBV12-3/TRBV12-4,-,TRBJ1-1,-,CASSRSLNTEAFF,TGTGCCAGCAGCCGAAGCCTGAACACTGAAGCTTTCTTT
TRBV5-1,-,TRBJ1-6,-,CASSHTPKENGSPLHF,TGCGCCAGCAGCCACACCCCCAAGGAAAACGGTTCACCCCTCCACTTT
TRBV28,-,TRBJ2-7,TRBD2,CASSPGLAGEQYF,TGTGCCAGCAGCCCCGGACTAGCGGGAGAGCAGTACTTC
TRBV12-1,once,TRBJ2-5,-,CASSFFCSSMGGETQYF,TGTGCCAGCAGCTTTTTCTGTAGCTCGATGGGTGGGGAGACCCAGTACTTC
TRBV30,once,TRBJ2-1,-,CAWSVQLVGNEQFF,TGTGCCTGGAGTGTACAGCTAGTTGGCAATGAGCAGTTCTTC
TRBV2,once,TRBJ2-3,TRBD1,CASSEGMGQGVDTQYF,TGTGCCAGCAGTGAAGGGATGGGACAGGGGGTGGATACGCAGTATTTT
TRBV2,-,TRBJ2-2,TRBD1,CATQGQPNTGELFF,TGTGCCACTCAGGGACAGCCGAACACCGGGGAGCTGTTTTTT
TRBV2,-,TRBJ2-6,-,CASRGSSGANVLTF,TGTGCCAGCAGGGGCTCGTCTGGGGCCAACGTCCTGACTTTC
TRBV11-2,-,TRBJ1-1,-,CASSLAGFGEAFF,TGTGCCAGCAGCTTAGCGGGTTTCGGTGAAGCTTTCTTT
TRBV9,-,TRBJ2-7,TRBD2,CASSGTSGQYF,TGTGCCAGCAGCGGTACTAGCGGGCAGTACTTC
TRBV7-9,-,TRBJ2-3,-,CASSLALSTTDTQYF,TGTGCCAGCAGCTTAGCGCTATCGACAACAGATACGCAGTATTTT
TRBV25-1,few,TRBJ2-5,TRBD1,CASSDIETGDQETQYF,TGTGCCAGCAGTGATATCGAGACAGGGGACCAAGAGACCCAGTACTTC
TRBV5-6,-,TRBJ2-4,-,CASSLVGRIAKNIQYF,TGTGCCAGCAGCTTGGTGGGCCGGATAGCCAAAAACATTCAGTACTTC
TRBV6-5,-,TRBJ1-5,-,CASSTGTRPQHF,TGTGCCAGCAGTACCGGGACGCGGCCCCAGCATTTT
TRBV27,-,TRBJ2-2,-,CASRGTRANTGELFF,TGTGCCAGCAGAGGGACCCGGGCCAACACCGGGGAGCTGTTTTTT
TRBV6-5,-,TRBJ1-4,TRBD1,CASSSRPGQGAEKLFF,TGTGCCAGCAGTTCCCGACCGGGACAGGGGGCTGAAAAACTGTTTTTT
TRBV27,-,TRBJ1-3,-,CASSPQGKTGNTIYF,TGTGCCAGCAGTCCACAGGGAAAGACTGGAAACACCATATATTTT
TRBV9,-,TRBJ1-1,TRBD1,CASSPRTGLNTEAFF,TGTGCCAGCAGCCCTCGGACAGGACTGAACACTGAAGCTTTCTTT